This T cell receptor beta chain was recovered during a study of shared clonotypes between healthy human individuals. Every subset had its genomic DNA shared out evenly among several immunoSEQ plates. Repertoires were generated with immunoSEQ multiplex PCR, while TCRdb's copy carries only in-frame clones and drops some. The data show some 2,100,000 clones, 90% to 95% seen once. Study-level results: Naive CD4 clonotypes were shared across several donors at about 5.2%. Generation probabilities were higher for clonotypes shared across all four sorted-subset donors than for unshared ones.

Positively selected for CCR7, the CD45RO-negative cells used as naive CD8 cells excluded terminally differentiated effector memory CD45RA+ cells. There were no recent acute infections or vaccinations among the donors, who were healthy HIV-negative adults. Of note for this clone: The antigen is undetermined. The same CDR3 is also encoded by other DNA sequences in this sample.

CDR1 is MGHRA, CDR2 YSYEKL, per germline. This CDR3 comprises 13 residues. Between the trimmed V and J ends, which lost 1 base and 6 bases, there was a span of 8 bases. The rearrangement links TRBV4-1 to TRBJ2-3; weak D call: TRBD2 (5 bases). Sequenced input: naive CD8+ T cells from PBMCs. This sequence originates from a man aged 18 to 30 in good health. Some clones in this sample may be carry-over from other donors' samples. CDR3 residues: CASSQGRRDTQYF. CDR3 in DNA: TGCGCCAGCAGCCAAGGCCGGAGGGATACGCAGTATTTT.